The rows below give T cell receptor beta chains drawn from one sample of a study of cytomegalovirus exposure and HLA in healthy donors. Assay: immunoSEQ multiplex PCR; the TCRdb copy retains only in-frame clones and omits some. The top ten hold under 10% of the sample, which has around 140,000 clones, approximately 84% seen once. Specimen: PBMCs. The receptor set was obtained from a woman aged 60-70 years in good health and CMV-seropositive. CDR3s include the opening cysteine and the closing phenylalanine or tryptophan. Each record gives: clone size, D gene, J gene, CDR3 length, V gene, CDR3 DNA, CDR3 protein. D genes are given only for firm matches. A row's size may be missing; if present it is once, few, many or a size class.

>-|-|TRBJ2-1|16|TRBV28
TGTGCCAGCAGTTCCACCCCGCCCCATGGAGATAATGAGCAGTTCTTC
CASSSTPPHGDNEQFF
>few|-|TRBJ2-1|13|TRBV13
TGTGCCAGCAGCTCTAGGGGGGGTCGGGGGCAGTTCTTC
CASSSRGGRGQFF
>few|-|TRBJ1-2|13|TRBV7-8
TGTGCCAGCAGCTTGGGGGGAAATCGCGGCTACACCTTC
CASSLGGNRGYTF
>-|TRBD2|TRBJ2-1|14|TRBV28
TGTGCCAGCAGTCCGCGGACTAGCGGAAATGAGCAGTTCTTC
CASSPRTSGNEQFF
>-|-|TRBJ1-6|16|TRBV14
TGTGCCAGCAGCCCCACCGTCGGGGTTTATAATTCACCCCTCCACTTT
CASSPTVGVYNSPLHF
>-|-|TRBJ2-3|16|TRBV21-1
TGTGCCAGCAGCACACCCGAAGCGGCTAGCACAGATACGCAGTATTTT
CASSTPEAASTDTQYF
>-|-|TRBJ1-1|13|TRBV5-1
TGCGCCAGCAGCTTGCGGTTGAACACTGAAGCTTTCTTT
CASSLRLNTEAFF
>once|TRBD2|TRBJ2-3|16|TRBV6-6
TGTGCCAGCAGTCAGGGACTAGCGGGAGAAACAGATACGCAGTATTTT
CASSQGLAGETDTQYF
>-|-|TRBJ2-2|15|TRBV9
TGTGCCAGCAGTCTGGACTCCCCTGACACCGGGGAGCTGTTTTTT
CASSLDSPDTGELFF
>-|-|TRBJ1-2|14|TRBV7-2
TGTGCCAGCAGCTTGAAAGGAGGCCGTCCTGGCTACACCTTC
CASSLKGGRPGYTF
>-|-|TRBJ1-2|17|TRBV4-1
TGCGCCAGCAGCCAATCGGAAGGGGGAAGTGGGCACTATGGCTACACCTTC
CASSQSEGGSGHYGYTF
>-|-|TRBJ1-4|14|TRBV5-1
TGCGCCAGCTCACGCGCGGAGACTGATGAAAAACTGTTTTTT
CASSRAETDEKLFF
>-|TRBD2|TRBJ2-3|15|TRBV2
TGTGCCAGCAGTGGAGGGCGGGGGGGCACAGATACGCAGTATTTT
CASSGGRGGTDTQYF
>-|TRBD2|TRBJ2-3|16|TRBV15
TGTGCCACCAGCGACAGCGGGAGGGCCTCGAGTGATACGCAGTATTTT
CATSDSGRASSDTQYF
>-|-|TRBJ2-7|11|TRBV29-1
TGCAGCGTTGAAGTGGGCAGCCAGCAGTACTTC
CSVEVGSQQYF
>-|-|TRBJ2-7|13|TRBV7-9
TGTGCCAGCAGCTCAAAGACAGGCTACGAGCAGTACTTC
CASSSKTGYEQYF
>-|-|TRBJ2-2|13|TRBV5-1
TGCGCCAGCAGGAGAGGCCTTCCAGGGGAGCTGTTTTTT
CASRRGLPGELFF
>-|-|TRBJ2-7|14|TRBV27
TGTGCCAGCAAGGAGCGGGTTCCCTCCTACGAGCAGTACTTC
CASKERVPSYEQYF
>-|TRBD2|TRBJ2-7|16|TRBV4-1
TGCGCCAGCAGCCCCCGATCCGATAGCGGGCTCTACGAGCAGTACTTC
CASSPRSDSGLYEQYF
>-|TRBD1|TRBJ2-1|15|TRBV19
TGTGCCAGTAGCAGGGACAGGGACCCCTACAATGAGCAGTTCTTC
CASSRDRDPYNEQFF
>-|-|TRBJ1-5|14|TRBV4-1
TGCGCCAGCAGCCAAGTAAGAGGTATTCAGCCCCAGCATTTT
CASSQVRGIQPQHF
>-|-|TRBJ2-7|15|TRBV7-2
TGTGCCAGCAGCTTAGTAGGGGGTGTTGGGCACGAGCAGTACTTC
CASSLVGGVGHEQYF
>-|TRBD1|TRBJ2-7|15|TRBV7-2
TGTGCCAGCAGCCGAGGCCAGGGGGTGCTTGACGAGCAGTACTTC
CASSRGQGVLDEQYF
>-|-|TRBJ1-5|16|TRBV5-4
TGTGCCAGCAGATACCGACACAGGAATAGCAATCAGCCCCAGCATTTT
CASRYRHRNSNQPQHF
>-|-|TRBJ2-7|13|TRBV5-1
TGCGCCAGCAGCTTTTCCCCTACCTACGAGCAGTACTTC
CASSFSPTYEQYF
>-|-|TRBJ2-1|15|TRBV28
TGTGCCAGCAGGTACCAGGGGGGTATTCGCAATGAGCAGTTCTTC
CASRYQGGIRNEQFF
>-|-|TRBJ2-3|14|TRBV28
TGTGCCAGCAGTTTGGGGGCCGGGGCGTACACGCAGTATTTT
CASSLGAGAYTQYF
>-|TRBD1|TRBJ1-2|16|TRBV9
TGTGCCAGCAGCGTAGTCGCCCTCGGGACAGCTCATGGCTACACCTTC
CASSVVALGTAHGYTF
>-|TRBD2|TRBJ2-1|16|TRBV7-2
TGTGCCAGCAGCTTAGGTCCAGCGGGACGGTCGGAATCGCAGTTCTTC
CASSLGPAGRSESQFF
>once|-|TRBJ2-7|17|TRBV5-4
TGTGCCAGCAGCTCGGAACCGGGGGAGGCCGCCTTCTACGAGCAGTACTTC
CASSSEPGEAAFYEQYF
>-|-|TRBJ2-7|16|TRBV19
TGTGCCAGTAGTTCAGTCCGGCGGGCATCCTTCTACGAGCAGTACTTC
CASSSVRRASFYEQYF
>-|TRBD2|TRBJ2-7|14|TRBV4-1
TGCGCCAGCAGCACCGCAGCGGGAGCCTACGAGCAGTACTTC
CASSTAAGAYEQYF
>-|-|TRBJ2-3|14|TRBV19
TGTGCCAGTAGTATGGAGCGGGGCACAGATACGCAGTATTTT
CASSMERGTDTQYF
>-|TRBD1|TRBJ1-6|13|TRBV7-9
TGTGCCAGCAGCTTGGTACAGGGGACACCCCTCCACTTT
CASSLVQGTPLHF
>-|TRBD2|TRBJ2-7|15|TRBV6-5
TGTGCCAGCAGTTCCTCTCGGGAGGCTTCCTACGAGCAGTACTTC
CASSSSREASYEQYF
>-|-|TRBJ2-2|15|TRBV7-9
TGTGCCAGCAGCTCTGGACAGAAAAACACCGGGGAGCTGTTTTTT
CASSSGQKNTGELFF
>-|-|TRBJ1-3|14|TRBV4-1
TGCGCCAGCAGCCCGGGCCAGGGTGGAAACACCATATATTTT
CASSPGQGGNTIYF
>-|TRBD2|TRBJ2-2|17|TRBV11-2
TGTGCCAGCAGCCCCGCCAGCGGGAGCAACCGCACCGGGGAGCTGTTTTTT
CASSPASGSNRTGELFF
>-|-|TRBJ2-7|15|TRBV4-1
TGCGCCAGCAGCCCACCCGGGGTTAGCTCCTACGAGCAGTACTTC
CASSPPGVSSYEQYF
>-|-|TRBJ2-7|13|TRBV6-1
TGTGCCAGCGGCAGAGGAGGGGCTTACGAGCAGTACTTC
CASGRGGAYEQYF
>-|TRBD1|TRBJ1-1|16|TRBV5-4
TGTGCCAGCAGCTTGTCACCAGGGGGCTTGAACACTGAAGCTTTCTTT
CASSLSPGGLNTEAFF
>-|TRBD1|TRBJ1-2|15|TRBV19
TGTGCCAGTAGGTTTGGACAGGGGGCTAACTATGGCTACACCTTC
CASRFGQGANYGYTF
>few|TRBD1|TRBJ1-2|15|TRBV5-4
TGTGCCAGCAGCTTGGGGGCAGGGGGCTCCTATGGCTACACCTTC
CASSLGAGGSYGYTF
>once|-|TRBJ2-5|16|TRBV2
TGTGCCAGCAGTGCAAGCCACTACCCCCACCAAGAGACCCAGTACTTC
CASSASHYPHQETQYF
>-|TRBD1|TRBJ2-7|13|TRBV5-1
TGCGCCAGCACCGATGACAGGGGAAACGAGCAGTACTTC
CASTDDRGNEQYF
>-|-|TRBJ2-7|11|TRBV30
TGTGCCTGGAGTGGTAGTTCCGAGCAGTACTTC
CAWSGSSEQYF
>-|-|TRBJ1-2|14|TRBV27
TGTGCCAGCAGTTTAGTCGGGGGGGCAGGCGGCTACACCTTC
CASSLVGGAGGYTF
>-|TRBD1|TRBJ1-4|15|TRBV5-1
TGCGCCAGCAGCTCGAGACAGGGTGGTAATGAAAAACTGTTTTTT
CASSSRQGGNEKLFF
>-|-|TRBJ2-5|14|TRBV18
TGTGCCAGCTCACGGTATGCGGACAAAGAGACCCAGTACTTC
CASSRYADKETQYF
>few|-|TRBJ1-3|13|TRBV7-9
TGTGCCAGCGGGAGAAGCTCTGGAAACACCATATATTTT
CASGRSSGNTIYF
>-|TRBD2|TRBJ2-3|16|TRBV9
TGTGCCAGCAGCCTAATAGCGGGAGGGAGGTCAGATACGCAGTATTTT
CASSLIAGGRSDTQYF
>-|TRBD2|TRBJ2-5|16|TRBV4-1
TGCGCCAGCAGCCAATTGACTAGCGGAGGGGGGAAGACCCAGTACTTC
CASSQLTSGGGKTQYF
>-|TRBD2|TRBJ2-1|16|TRBV5-1
TGCGCCAGCAGCTTCGGTTCTAGCGGGAGCGTCAATGAGCAGTTCTTC
CASSFGSSGSVNEQFF
>-|TRBD2|TRBJ2-7|14|TRBV4-2
TGTGCCAGCAGCCAAGATAGCGGGAGCTACGAGCAGTACTTC
CASSQDSGSYEQYF
>-|-|TRBJ1-1|12|TRBV6-1
TGTGCCAGCAGGGAGGGGTTCACTGAAGCTTTCTTT
CASREGFTEAFF